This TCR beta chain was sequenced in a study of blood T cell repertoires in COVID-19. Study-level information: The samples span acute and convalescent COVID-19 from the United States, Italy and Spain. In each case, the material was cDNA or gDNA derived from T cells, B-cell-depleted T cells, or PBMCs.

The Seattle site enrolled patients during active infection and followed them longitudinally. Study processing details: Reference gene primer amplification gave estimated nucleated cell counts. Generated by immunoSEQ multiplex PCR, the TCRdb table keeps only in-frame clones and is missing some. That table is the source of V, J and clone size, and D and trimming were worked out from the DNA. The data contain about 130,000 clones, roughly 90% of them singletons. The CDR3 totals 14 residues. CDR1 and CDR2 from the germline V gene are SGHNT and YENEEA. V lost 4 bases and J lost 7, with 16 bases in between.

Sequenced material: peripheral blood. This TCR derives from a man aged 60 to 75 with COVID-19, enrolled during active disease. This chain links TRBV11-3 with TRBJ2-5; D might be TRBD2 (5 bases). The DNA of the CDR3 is TGTGCCAGCAGCTCTTGGACTGAGAATTCGACCCAGTACTTC. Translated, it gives CASSSWTENSTQYF.